Below are 9 T cell receptor beta chains sequenced from a single sample in a study of cytomegalovirus exposure and HLA in healthy donors. PCR involved 60 Vbeta and 13 Jbeta primers. Sequencing used immunoSEQ multiplex PCR; TCRdb keeps in-frame clones, though not all of them. The top ten clones hold roughly 6.3% of a sample with approximately 90,000 clones, 60% to 70% of them seen once. Input material: PBMCs. The receptor source for this set is a woman aged 30 to 39 in good health and CMV-seronegative.

The chain couples TRBV28 to TRBJ2-3; 8 nucleotides match TRBD2. Germline CDR1 MDHEN, CDR2 SYDVKM. The V gene end was trimmed by 5 bases and the J gene end by 2 bases; junction bases not matched to a gene: 12. The CDR3 totals 17 residues. CDR3 bases: TGTGCCAGCAGTCCCTACCTTAGCGGGACCTTCACAGATACGCAGTATTTT. Protein product: CASSPYLSGTFTDTQYF.

This chain joins TRBV5-1 and TRBJ2-7; 8 bases are a match to TRBD1. CDR3 length: 14 residues. Germline V gives CDR1 SGHRS, CDR2 YFSETQ. With V trimmed by 0 bases and J by 7 bases, 6 bases remained unmatched. This chain's CDR3 is CASSLGQGAREQYF. The CDR3 region has the DNA TGCGCCAGCAGCTTGGGGCAGGGGGCGCGGGAGCAGTACTTC.

The genes are TRBV6-1 and TRBJ1-2, with D perhaps TRBD1 (6 bases). Trimming took 2 bases from V and 8 from J, leaving 12 bases between them. There are 13 residues in the CDR3. Germline V lookup: CDR1 MNHNS, CDR2 SASEGT. CDR3 nucleotide sequence: TGTGCCAGCAGTGAACGGCAGGGGATGGGCTACACCTTC. It yields the protein CASSERQGMGYTF.

The chain links TRBV5-1 to TRBJ2-7, with TRBD2 matching 13 bases. V dropped 3 bases and J dropped 4; count of bases not matched to a gene: 7. The length of the CDR3 is 16 residues. From germline, CDR1 is SGHRS and CDR2 YFSETQ. DNA for the CDR3: TGCGCCAGCAGCTGGGGACTAGCGGGGATGTTTTACGAGCAGTACTTC. It specifies CASSWGLAGMFYEQYF.

V gene TRBV7-3 combines with J gene TRBJ2-5; TRBD2 matches 10 bases. V gave up 3 bases and J gave up 5 bases; unmatched junction bases: 6. Germline assignment: CDR1 SGHTA and CDR2 FQGTGA. The CDR3 consists of 15 residues. In DNA form, the CDR3 reads TGTGCCAGCAGCTTGGGGACTAGCGTATCGGAGACCCAGTACTTC. It translates to CASSLGTSVSETQYF.

The chain is built from TRBV5-1 and TRBJ1-2; TRBD1 agrees at 7 bases. The CDR3 is 16 amino acids. Trimming at V came to 2 bases and at J to 8 bases, leaving 15 bases not matched to a gene. CDR1 is SGHRS and CDR2 is YFSETQ in the germline V gene. This CDR3 reads CASSFTVTGTVEGYTF. DNA of the CDR3: TGCGCCAGCAGCTTCACCGTAACCGGGACAGTGGAAGGCTACACCTTC. Based on the CDR3 plus reference TRBV5-1 and TRBJ1-2, the full variable domain is KAGVTQTPRYLIKTRGQQVTLSCSPISGHRSVSWYQQTPGQGLQFLFEYFSETQRNKGNFPGRFSGRQFSNSRSEMNVSTLELGDSALYLCASSFTVTGTVEGYTFGSGTRLTVV.

The genes are TRBV6-4 and TRBJ2-3, with 10 bases lining up with TRBD2. The germline V gene has CDR1 MRHNA and CDR2 SNTAGT. V gave up 8 bases and J gave up 4 bases; unmatched junction bases: 3. This CDR3 is 13 amino acids long. CDR3 nucleotides: TGTGCCAGCTCTAGCGGGGGCCCAGATACGCAGTATTTT. Translating gives CASSSGGPDTQYF.

J is TRBJ1-1 and V is TRBV28; D is perhaps TRBD1 (5 bases). Germline V gives CDR1 MDHEN, CDR2 SYDVKM. V shed 8 bases and J shed 2 bases, with 18 bases lying between them. The CDR3 totals 15 residues. The CDR3 here is CASPGGGGGNTEAFF. As DNA, the CDR3 is TGTGCCAGCCCCGGGGGAGGCGGCGGAAACACTGAAGCTTTCTTT.

This clone was observed once. V and J are TRBV6-1 and TRBJ2-3, with 7 positions matching TRBD1. The CDR3 contains 15 residues. From germline, CDR1 is MNHNS and CDR2 SASEGT. V was clipped by 6 bases and J by 5 bases; unmatched bases: 11. This CDR3 is CASSGTQGLRDTQYF. The CDR3 DNA sequence: TGTGCCAGCAGCGGTACACAGGGGCTCCGAGATACGCAGTATTTT.